This paragraph covers one T cell receptor beta chain sequence. Its antigen is as yet unknown. With the Oncomine TCR Beta short-read assay, DNA from cultured CD4+ T cells was sequenced. TCRdb independently ran MiXCR on the PCR reads; one entry per CDR3 protein. The sample has more than 10,000 distinct CDR3 sequences, 52% seen once. CDR1 and CDR2 (germline): SNHLY, FYNNEI. The V end was cut by 7 bases, the J end by 4 bases, with 19 bases between. This CDR3 has 15 amino acids. Treatment specified: approximately nine-day PBMC culture with coronavirus spike peptide pools or control peptides (ViraFEST assay). A negative selection step was used to isolate CD4+ T cells once culture had run for around 11 days. This specimen comes from a study of vaccination and CD4 T cells after COVID-19.

The chain recombines TRBV2 with TRBJ2-5; possible D gene TRBD2, 6 bases. The sequence was obtained from a human donor who had recovered from COVID-19. The sequenced sample was CD4+ T cells from blood, cultured in vitro. The CDR3 sequence: CASTLRSAGRETQYF. CDR3 DNA: TGTGCCAGCACCCTGAGGAGTGCGGGACGAGAGACCCAGTACTTC.